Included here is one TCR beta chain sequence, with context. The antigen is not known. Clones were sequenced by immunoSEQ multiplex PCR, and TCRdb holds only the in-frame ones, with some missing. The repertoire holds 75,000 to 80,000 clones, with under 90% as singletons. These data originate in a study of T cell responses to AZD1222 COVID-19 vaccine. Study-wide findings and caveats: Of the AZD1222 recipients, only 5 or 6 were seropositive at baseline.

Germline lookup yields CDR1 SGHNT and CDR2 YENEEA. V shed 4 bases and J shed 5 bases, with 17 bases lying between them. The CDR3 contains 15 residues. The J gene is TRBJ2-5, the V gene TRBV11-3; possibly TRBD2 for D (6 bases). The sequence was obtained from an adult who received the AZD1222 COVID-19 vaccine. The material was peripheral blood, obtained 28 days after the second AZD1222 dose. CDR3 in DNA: TGTGCCAGCAGCTCGAGACTAGACGGACGGGAGACCCAGTACTTC. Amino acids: CASSSRLDGRETQYF.